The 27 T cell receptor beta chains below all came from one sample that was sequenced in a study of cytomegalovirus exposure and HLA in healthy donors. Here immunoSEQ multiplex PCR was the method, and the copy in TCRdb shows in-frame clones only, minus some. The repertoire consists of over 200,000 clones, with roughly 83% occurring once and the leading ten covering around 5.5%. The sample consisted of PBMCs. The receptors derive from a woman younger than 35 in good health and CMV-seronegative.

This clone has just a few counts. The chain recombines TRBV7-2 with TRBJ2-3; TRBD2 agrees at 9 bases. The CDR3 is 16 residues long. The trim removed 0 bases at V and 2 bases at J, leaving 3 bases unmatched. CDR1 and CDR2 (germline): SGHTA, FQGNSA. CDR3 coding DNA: TGTGCCAGCAGCTTAGCGGCTAGCGGGGCCACAGATACGCAGTATTTT. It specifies CASSLAASGATDTQYF.

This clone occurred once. CDR3 nucleotides: TGTGCCAGCATTGTGTGGGGAGCGGGAGAAAACAATGAGCAGTTCTTC. This sequence encodes CASIVWGAGENNEQFF. The V call is TRBV27, the J call TRBJ2-1; 8 nucleotides align to TRBD2. CDR3 length: 16 residues. The V segment lost 7 bases and the J segment 5 bases; nucleotides outside the gene matches: 13. In germline, CDR1 is MNHEY, CDR2 SMNVEV (reference sequence).

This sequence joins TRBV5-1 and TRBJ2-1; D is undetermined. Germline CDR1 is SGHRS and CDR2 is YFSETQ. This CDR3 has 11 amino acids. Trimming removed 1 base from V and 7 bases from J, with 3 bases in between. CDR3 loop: CASSLRNEQFF. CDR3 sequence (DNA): TGCGCCAGCAGCTTGAGGAATGAGCAGTTCTTC.

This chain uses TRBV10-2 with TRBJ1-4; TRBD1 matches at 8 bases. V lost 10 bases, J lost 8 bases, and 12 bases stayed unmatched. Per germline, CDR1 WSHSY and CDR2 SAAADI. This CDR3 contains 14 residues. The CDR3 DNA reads TGCGCCACCGCGATTCCAGGGGGCGCGGAAAAACTGTTTTTT. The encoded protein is CATAIPGGAEKLFF.

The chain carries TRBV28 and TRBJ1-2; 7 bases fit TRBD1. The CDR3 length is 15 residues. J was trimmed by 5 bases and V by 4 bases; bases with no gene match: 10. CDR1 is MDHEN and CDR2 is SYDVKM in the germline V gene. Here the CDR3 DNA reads TGTGCCAGCAGTTCCCAGCCGACAGGGCGGTATGGCTACACCTTC. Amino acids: CASSSQPTGRYGYTF.

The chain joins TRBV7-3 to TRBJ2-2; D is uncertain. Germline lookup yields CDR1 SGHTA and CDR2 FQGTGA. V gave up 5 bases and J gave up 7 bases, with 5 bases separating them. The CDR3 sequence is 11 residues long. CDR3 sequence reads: CASSLNGELFF. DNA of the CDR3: TGTGCCAGCAGCCTCAACGGGGAGCTGTTTTTT.

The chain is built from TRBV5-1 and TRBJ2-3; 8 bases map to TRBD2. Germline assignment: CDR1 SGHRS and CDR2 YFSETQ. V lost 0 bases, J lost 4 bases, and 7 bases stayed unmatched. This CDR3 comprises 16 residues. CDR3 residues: CASSLGSGSGADTQYF. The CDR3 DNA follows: TGCGCCAGCAGCTTGGGAAGCGGGAGTGGGGCAGATACGCAGTATTTT.

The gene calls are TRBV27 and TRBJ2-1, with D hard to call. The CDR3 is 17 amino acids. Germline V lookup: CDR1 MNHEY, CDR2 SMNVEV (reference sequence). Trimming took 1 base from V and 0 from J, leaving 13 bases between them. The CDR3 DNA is TGTGCCAGCAGTTTATGGGTCCGGACCAACTCCTACAATGAGCAGTTCTTC. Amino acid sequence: CASSLWVRTNSYNEQFF.

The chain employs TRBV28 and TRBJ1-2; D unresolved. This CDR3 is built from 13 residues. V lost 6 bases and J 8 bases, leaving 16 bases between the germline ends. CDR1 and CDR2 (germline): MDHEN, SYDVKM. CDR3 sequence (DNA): TGTGCCAGCAGGAGGTCTATCACGGCCGGCTACACCTTC. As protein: CASRRSITAGYTF.

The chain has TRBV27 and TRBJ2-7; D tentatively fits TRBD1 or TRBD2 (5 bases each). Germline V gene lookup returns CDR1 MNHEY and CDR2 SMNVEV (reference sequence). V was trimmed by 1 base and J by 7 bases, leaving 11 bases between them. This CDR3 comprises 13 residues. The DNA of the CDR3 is TGTGCCAGCAGTTTATTCAGAGGGGTAGAGCAGTACTTC. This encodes CASSLFRGVEQYF.

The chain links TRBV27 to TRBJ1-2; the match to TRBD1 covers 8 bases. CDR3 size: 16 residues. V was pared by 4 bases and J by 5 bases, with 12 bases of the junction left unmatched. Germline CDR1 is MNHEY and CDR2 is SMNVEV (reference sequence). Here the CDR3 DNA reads TGTGCCAGCAGTTCTCGGACAGGGCCCTTAGAATATGGCTACACCTTC. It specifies CASSSRTGPLEYGYTF.

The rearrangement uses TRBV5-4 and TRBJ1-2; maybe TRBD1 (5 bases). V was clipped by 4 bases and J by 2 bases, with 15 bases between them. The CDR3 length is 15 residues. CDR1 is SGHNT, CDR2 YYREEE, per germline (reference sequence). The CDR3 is CASSGPGSNNYGYTF. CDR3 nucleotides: TGTGCCAGCAGCGGACCAGGGTCAAACAACTATGGCTACACCTTC.

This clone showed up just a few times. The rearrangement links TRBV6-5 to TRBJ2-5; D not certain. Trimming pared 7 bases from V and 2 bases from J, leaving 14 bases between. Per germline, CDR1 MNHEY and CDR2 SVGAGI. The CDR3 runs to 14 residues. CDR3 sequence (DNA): TGTGCCAGCACCCGTTCCAGTCAGCAAGAGACCCAGTACTTC. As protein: CASTRSSQQETQYF.

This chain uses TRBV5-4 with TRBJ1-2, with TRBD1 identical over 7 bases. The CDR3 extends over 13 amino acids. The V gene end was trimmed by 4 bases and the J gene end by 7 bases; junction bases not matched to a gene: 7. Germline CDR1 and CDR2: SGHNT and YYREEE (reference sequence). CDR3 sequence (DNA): TGTGCCAGCAGCCGAACAGGGGTGGGTGGCTACACCTTC. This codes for CASSRTGVGGYTF.

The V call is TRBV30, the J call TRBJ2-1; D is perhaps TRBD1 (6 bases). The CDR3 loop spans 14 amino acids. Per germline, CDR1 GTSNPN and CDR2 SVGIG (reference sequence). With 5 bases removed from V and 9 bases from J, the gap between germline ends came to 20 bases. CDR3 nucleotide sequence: TGTGCCTGGGCAATGAGCCGGACAGTTCCTGAGCAGTTCTTC. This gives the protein CAWAMSRTVPEQFF.

CDR3 DNA sequence: TGTGCCAGCAGCCCCGCCGGGAACACTGAAGCTTTCTTT. It specifies CASSPAGNTEAFF. The gene calls are TRBV7-2 and TRBJ1-1; D uncertain. The V gene lost 5 bases and the J gene lost 1 base, with 8 bases spanning the gap. Germline loops: CDR1 SGHTA, CDR2 FQGNSA. This CDR3 has 13 residues.

The CDR3 spells CASSLVAGSNTGELFF. CDR3 DNA sequence: TGCGCCAGCAGCTTGGTTGCGGGGTCGAACACCGGGGAGCTGTTTTTT. This rearrangement joins TRBV5-1 to TRBJ2-2; possibly TRBD2 for D (6 bases). The CDR3 runs 16 residues. From germline, CDR1 is SGHRS and CDR2 YFSETQ. V dropped 0 bases and J dropped 0 bases, with 9 bases sitting between them.

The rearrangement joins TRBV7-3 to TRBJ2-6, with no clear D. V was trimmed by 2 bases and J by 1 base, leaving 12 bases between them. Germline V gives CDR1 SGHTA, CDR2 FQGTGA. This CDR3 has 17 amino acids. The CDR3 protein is CASSLYSTKSGANVLTF. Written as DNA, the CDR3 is TGTGCCAGCAGCTTATATTCTACGAAGTCTGGGGCCAACGTCCTGACTTTC.

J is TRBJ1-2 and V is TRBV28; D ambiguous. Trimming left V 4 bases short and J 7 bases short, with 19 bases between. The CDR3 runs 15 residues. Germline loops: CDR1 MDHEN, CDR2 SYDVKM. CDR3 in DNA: TGTGCCAGCAGTTCTATGGCGGGAGGGAATGCTGGCTACACCTTC. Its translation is CASSSMAGGNAGYTF.

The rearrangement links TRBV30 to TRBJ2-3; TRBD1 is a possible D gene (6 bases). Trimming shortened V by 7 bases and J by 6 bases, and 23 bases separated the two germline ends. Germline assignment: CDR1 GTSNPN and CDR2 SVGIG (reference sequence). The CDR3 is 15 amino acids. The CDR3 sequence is CAYRRTDKRQDTQYF. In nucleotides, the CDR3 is TGTGCCTACCGAAGGACAGATAAACGTCAGGATACGCAGTATTTT.

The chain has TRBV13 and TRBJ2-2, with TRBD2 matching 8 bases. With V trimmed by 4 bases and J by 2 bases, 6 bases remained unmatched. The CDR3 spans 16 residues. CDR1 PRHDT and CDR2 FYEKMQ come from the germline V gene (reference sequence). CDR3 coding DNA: TGTGCCAGCAGCTCTCCGGGACTAGGAAACACCGGGGAGCTGTTTTTT. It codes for CASSSPGLGNTGELFF. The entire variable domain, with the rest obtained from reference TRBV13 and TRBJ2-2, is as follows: AAGVIQSPRHLIKEKRETATLKCYPIPRHDTVYWYQQGPGQDPQFLISFYEKMQSDKGSIPDRFSAQQFSDYHSELNMSSLELGDSALYFCASSSPGLGNTGELFFGEGSRLTVL.

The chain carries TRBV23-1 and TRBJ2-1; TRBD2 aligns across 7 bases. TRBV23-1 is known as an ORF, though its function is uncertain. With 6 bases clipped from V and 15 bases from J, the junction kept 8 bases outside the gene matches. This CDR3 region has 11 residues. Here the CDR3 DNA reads TGCGCCAGCAGCCCTACGCAGCGGGGGTTCTTC. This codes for CASSPTQRGFF.

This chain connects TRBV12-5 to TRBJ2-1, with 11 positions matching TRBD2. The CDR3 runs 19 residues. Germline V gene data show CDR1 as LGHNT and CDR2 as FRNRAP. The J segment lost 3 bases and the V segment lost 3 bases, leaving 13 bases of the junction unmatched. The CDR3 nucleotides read TGTGCTAGTGGTTTCTCCCCTCGCGTAGCGGGGGGGAACTACAATGAGCAGTTCTTC. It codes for CASGFSPRVAGGNYNEQFF.

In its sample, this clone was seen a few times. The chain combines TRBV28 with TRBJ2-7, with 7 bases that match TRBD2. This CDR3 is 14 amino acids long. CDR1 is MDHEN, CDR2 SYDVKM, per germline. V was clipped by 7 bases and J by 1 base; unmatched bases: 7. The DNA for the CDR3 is TGTGCCAGCACCCTGGGACTAAATTCCTACGAGCAGTACTTC. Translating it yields CASTLGLNSYEQYF.

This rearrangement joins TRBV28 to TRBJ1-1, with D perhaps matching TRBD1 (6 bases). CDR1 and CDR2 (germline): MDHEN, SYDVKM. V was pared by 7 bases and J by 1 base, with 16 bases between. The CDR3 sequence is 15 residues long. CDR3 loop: CASIRGGGGNTEAFF. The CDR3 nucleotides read TGTGCCAGCATCAGAGGGGGGGGCGGGAACACTGAAGCTTTCTTT.

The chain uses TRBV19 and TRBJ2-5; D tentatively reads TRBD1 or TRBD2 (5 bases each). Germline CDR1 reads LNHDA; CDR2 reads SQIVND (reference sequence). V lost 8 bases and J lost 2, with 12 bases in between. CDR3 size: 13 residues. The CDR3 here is CASGLWGQETQYF. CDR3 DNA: TGTGCCAGTGGGCTCTGGGGGCAAGAGACCCAGTACTTC.

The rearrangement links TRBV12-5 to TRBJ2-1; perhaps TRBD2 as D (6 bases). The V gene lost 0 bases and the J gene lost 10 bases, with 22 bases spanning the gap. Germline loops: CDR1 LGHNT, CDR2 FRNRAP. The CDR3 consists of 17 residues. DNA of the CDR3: TGTGCTAGTGGTTTGGTCGTTCATAGCGACGGGAGCCGGGAGCAGTTCTTC. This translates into CASGLVVHSDGSREQFF.